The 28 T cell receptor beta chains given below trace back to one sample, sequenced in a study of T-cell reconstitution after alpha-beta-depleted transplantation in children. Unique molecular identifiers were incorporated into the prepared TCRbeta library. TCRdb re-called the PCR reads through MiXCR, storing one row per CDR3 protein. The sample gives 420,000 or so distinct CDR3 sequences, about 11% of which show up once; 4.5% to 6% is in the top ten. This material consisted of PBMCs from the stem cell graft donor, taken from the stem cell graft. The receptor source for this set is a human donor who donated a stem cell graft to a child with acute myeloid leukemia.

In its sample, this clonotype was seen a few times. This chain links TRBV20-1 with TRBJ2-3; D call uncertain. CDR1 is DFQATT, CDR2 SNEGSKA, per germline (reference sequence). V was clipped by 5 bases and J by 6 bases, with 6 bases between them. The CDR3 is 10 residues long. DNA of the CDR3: TGCAGTGCTGCTTACGATACGCAGTATTTT. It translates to CSAAYDTQYF.

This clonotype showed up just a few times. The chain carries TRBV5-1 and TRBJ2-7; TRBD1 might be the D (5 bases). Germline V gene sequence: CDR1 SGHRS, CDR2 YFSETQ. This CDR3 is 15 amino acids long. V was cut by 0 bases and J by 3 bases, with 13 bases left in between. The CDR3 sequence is CASSLVWGSDYEQYF. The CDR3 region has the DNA TGCGCCAGCAGCTTGGTGTGGGGCTCGGACTACGAGCAGTACTTC.

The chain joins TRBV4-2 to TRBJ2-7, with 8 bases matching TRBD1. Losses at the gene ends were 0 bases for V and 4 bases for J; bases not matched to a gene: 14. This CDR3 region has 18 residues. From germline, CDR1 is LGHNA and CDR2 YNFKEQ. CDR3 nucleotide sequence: TGTGCCAGCAGCCAAGATTTGGGGGGACAGGACCCTCGGTACGAGCAGTACTTC. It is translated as CASSQDLGGQDPRYEQYF.

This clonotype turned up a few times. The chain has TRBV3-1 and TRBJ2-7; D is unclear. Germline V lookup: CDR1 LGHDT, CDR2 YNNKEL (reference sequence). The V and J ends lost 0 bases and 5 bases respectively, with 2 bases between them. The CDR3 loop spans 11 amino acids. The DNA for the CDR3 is TGTGCCAGCAGCCAAGAAAACGAGCAGTACTTC. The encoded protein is CASSQENEQYF.

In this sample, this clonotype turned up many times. The CDR3 here is CSGRRVGETQYF. The CDR3 region has the DNA TGCAGCGGGCGCCGGGTGGGGGAGACCCAGTACTTC. The rearrangement joins TRBV29-1 to TRBJ2-5; D unclear. V was pared by 7 bases and J by 5 bases, with 14 bases between. This CDR3 has 12 amino acids. Germline assignment: CDR1 SQVTM and CDR2 ANQGSEA.

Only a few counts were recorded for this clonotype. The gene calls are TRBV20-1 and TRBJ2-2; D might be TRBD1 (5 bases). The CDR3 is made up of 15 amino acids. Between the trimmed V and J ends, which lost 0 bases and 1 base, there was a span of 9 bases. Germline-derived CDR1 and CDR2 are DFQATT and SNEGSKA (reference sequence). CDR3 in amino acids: CSARDGRVNTGELFF. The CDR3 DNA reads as TGCAGTGCTAGAGATGGCAGGGTGAACACCGGGGAGCTGTTTTTT.

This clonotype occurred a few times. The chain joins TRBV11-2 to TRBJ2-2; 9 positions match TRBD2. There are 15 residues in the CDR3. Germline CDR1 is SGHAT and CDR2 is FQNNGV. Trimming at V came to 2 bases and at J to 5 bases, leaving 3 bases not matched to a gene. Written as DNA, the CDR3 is TGTGCCAGCAGCTTAACTAGCGGGCGGACCGGGGAGCTGTTTTTT. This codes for CASSLTSGRTGELFF.

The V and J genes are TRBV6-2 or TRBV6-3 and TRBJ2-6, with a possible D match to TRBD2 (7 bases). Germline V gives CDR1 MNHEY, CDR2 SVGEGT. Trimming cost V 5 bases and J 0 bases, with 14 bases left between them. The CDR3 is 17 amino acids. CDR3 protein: CASSRKGGLSGANVLTF. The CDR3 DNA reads TGTGCCAGCAGTCGGAAGGGGGGGCTCTCTGGGGCCAACGTCCTGACTTTC.

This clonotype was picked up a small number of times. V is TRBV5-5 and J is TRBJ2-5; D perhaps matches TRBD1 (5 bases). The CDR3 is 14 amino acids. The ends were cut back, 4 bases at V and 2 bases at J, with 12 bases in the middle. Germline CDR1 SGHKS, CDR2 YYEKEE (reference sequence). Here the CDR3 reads CASSGAGPQETQYF. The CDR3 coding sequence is TGTGCCAGCAGCGGGGCAGGGCCTCAAGAGACCCAGTACTTC.

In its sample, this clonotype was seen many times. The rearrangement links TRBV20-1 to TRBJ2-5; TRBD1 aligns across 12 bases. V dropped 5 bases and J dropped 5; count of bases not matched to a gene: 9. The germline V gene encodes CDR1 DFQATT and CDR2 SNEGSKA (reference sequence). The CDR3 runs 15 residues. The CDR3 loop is CSAGPGTGGLETQYF. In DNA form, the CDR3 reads TGCAGTGCTGGCCCCGGGACAGGGGGCTTGGAGACCCAGTACTTC.

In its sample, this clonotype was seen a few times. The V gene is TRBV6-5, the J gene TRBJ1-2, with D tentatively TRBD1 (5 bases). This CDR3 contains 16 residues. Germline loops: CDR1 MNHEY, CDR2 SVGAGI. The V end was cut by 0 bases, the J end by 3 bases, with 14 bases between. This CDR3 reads CASSYSKGQGHYGYTF. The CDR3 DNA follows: TGTGCCAGCAGTTACTCGAAGGGGCAGGGTCACTATGGCTACACCTTC.

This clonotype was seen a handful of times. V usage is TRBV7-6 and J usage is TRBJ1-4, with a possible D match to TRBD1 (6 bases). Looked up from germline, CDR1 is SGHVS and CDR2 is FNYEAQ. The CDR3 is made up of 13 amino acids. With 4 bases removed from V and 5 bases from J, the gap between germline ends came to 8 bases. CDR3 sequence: CASSSGVNEKLFF. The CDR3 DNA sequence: TGTGCCAGCAGCTCAGGGGTGAATGAAAAACTGTTTTTT.

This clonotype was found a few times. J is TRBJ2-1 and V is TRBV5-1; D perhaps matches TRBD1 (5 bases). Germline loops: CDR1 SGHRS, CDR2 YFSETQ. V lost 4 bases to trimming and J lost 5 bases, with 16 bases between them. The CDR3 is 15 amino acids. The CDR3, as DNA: TGCGCCAGCAGCGCAAGACAGAGACCCAACAATGAGCAGTTCTTC. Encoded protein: CASSARQRPNNEQFF.

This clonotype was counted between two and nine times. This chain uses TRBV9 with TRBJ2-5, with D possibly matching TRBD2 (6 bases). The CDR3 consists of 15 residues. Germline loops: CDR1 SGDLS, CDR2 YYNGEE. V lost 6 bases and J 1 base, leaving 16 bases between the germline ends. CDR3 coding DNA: TGTGCCAGCACCCTCAGTAGCGGTACCCAAGAGACCCAGTACTTC. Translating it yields CASTLSSGTQETQYF.

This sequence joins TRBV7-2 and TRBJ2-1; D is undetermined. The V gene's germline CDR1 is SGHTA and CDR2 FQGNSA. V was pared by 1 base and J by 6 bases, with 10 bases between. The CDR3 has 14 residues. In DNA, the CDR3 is TGTGCCAGCAGCTTAGGGTCCGTCCCCAATGAGCAGTTCTTC. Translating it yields CASSLGSVPNEQFF.

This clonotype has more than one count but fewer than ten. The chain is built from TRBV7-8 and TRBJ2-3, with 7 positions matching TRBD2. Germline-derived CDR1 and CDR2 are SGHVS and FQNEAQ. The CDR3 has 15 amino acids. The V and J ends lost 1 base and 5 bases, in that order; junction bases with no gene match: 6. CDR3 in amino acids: CASSLGREFIDTQYF. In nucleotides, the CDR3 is TGTGCCAGCAGCTTAGGGCGGGAGTTTATAGATACGCAGTATTTT.

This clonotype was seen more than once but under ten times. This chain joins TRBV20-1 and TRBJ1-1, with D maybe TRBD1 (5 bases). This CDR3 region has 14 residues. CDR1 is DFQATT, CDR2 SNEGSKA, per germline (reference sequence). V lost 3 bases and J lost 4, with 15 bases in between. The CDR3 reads CSASSPDTLTEAFF. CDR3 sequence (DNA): TGCAGTGCTAGTTCCCCGGACACGCTCACTGAAGCTTTCTTT.

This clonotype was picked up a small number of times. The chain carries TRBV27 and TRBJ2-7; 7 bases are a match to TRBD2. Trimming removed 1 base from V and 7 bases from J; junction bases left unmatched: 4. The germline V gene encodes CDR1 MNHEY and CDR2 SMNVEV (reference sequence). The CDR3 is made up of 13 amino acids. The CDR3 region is CASSLFPLAEQYF. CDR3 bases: TGTGCCAGCAGTTTATTTCCACTAGCGGAGCAGTACTTC.

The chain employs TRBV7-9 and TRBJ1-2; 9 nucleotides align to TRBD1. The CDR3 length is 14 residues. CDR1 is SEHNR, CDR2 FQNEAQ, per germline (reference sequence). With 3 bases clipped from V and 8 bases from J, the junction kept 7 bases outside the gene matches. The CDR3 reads CASSFTGGAGGYTF. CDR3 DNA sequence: TGTGCCAGCAGCTTCACAGGGGGCGCGGGCGGCTACACCTTC. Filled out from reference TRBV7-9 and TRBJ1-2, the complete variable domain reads DTGVSQNPRHKITKRGQNVTFRCDPISEHNRLYWYRQTLGQGPEFLTYFQNEAQLEKSRLLSDRFSAERPKGSFSTLEIQRTEQGDSAMYLCASSFTGGAGGYTFGSGTRLTVV.

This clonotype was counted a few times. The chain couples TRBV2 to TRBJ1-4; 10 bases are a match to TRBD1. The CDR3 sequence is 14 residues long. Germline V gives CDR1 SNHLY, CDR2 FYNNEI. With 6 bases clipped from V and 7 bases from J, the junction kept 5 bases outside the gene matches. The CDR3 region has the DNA TGTGCCAGCAGGACAGGGGGCCGAAGTGAAAAACTGTTTTTT. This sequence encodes CASRTGGRSEKLFF.

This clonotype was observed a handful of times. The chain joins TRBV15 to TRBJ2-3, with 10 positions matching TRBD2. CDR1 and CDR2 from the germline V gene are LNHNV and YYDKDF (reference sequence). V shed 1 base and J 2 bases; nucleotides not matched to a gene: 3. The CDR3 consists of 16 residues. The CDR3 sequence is CATSRGTSGYTDTQYF. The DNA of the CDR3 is TGTGCCACCAGCAGAGGGACTAGCGGATACACAGATACGCAGTATTTT.

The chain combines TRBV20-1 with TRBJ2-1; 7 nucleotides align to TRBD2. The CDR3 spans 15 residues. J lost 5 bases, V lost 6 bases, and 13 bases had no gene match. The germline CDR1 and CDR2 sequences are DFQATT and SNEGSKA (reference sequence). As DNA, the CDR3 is TGCAGTGCCAGTTTGGCGGGACTACTAAACAATGAGCAGTTCTTC. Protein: CSASLAGLLNNEQFF.

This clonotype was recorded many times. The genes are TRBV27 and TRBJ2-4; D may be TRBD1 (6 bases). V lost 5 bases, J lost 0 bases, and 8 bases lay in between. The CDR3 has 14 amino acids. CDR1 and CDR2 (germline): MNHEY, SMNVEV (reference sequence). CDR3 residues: CASSVQGAKNIQYF. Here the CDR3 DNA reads TGTGCCAGCAGTGTACAGGGAGCCAAAAACATTCAGTACTTC.

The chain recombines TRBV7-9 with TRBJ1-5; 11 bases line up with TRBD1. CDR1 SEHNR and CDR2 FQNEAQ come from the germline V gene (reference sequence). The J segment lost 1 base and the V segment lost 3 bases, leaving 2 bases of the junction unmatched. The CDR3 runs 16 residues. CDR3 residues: CASSLGDRGSNQPQHF. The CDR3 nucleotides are TGTGCCAGCAGCTTGGGGGACAGGGGGAGCAATCAGCCCCAGCATTTT.

The CDR3: CASSQDSPGEAYNEQFF. The CDR3 DNA sequence: TGTGCCAGCAGCCAAGATTCTCCGGGAGAGGCCTACAATGAGCAGTTCTTC. The rearrangement links TRBV4-2 to TRBJ2-1; D might be TRBD2 (6 bases). This CDR3 contains 17 residues. CDR1 is LGHNA and CDR2 is YNFKEQ in the germline V gene. V dropped 0 bases and J dropped 2 bases, with 14 bases sitting between them.

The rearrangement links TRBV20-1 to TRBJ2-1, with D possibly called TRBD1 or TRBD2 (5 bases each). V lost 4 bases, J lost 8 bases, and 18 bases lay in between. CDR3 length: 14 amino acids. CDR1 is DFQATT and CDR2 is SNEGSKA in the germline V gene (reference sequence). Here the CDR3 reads CSATYGGVGDEQFF. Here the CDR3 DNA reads TGCAGTGCTACCTATGGGGGAGTAGGGGATGAGCAGTTCTTC.

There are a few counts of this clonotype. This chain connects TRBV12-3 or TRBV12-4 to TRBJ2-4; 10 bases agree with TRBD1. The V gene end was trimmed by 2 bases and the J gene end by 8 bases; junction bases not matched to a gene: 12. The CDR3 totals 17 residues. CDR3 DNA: TGTGCCAGCAGTTTAATTGTAGCGGACAGGGGGTTGGACATTCAGTACTTC. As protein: CASSLIVADRGLDIQYF.

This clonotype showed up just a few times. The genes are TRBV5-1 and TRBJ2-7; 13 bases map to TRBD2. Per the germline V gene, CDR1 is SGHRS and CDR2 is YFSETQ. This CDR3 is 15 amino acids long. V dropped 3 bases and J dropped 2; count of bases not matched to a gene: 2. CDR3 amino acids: CASSSGLAGTYEQYF. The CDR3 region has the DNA TGCGCCAGCAGCTCGGGACTAGCGGGGACCTACGAGCAGTACTTC.